This T cell receptor (beta chain) was sequenced in a study of blood T cell repertoires in COVID-19. The overall study: T cells, B-cell-depleted T cells, or PBMCs provided the cDNA or gDNA that served as material.

Germline V gives CDR1 KGHSH, CDR2 LQKENI. The CDR3 is 15 residues long. The V and J ends lost 3 bases and 5 bases respectively, with 13 bases between them. The method was immunoSEQ multiplex PCR; TCRdb's version includes in-frame clones alone and lacks a portion of them. Here the sample spans about 91,000 clones, under 85% being singletons. Sequencing input: peripheral blood. The V call is TRBV18, the J call TRBJ1-4, with a possible D match to TRBD1 (5 bases). The sequence came from a man aged 65 to 85 with acute or convalescent COVID-19. The CDR3 loop is CASSPTAQGNEKLFF. The CDR3 nucleotides are TGTGCCAGCTCACCGACAGCCCAGGGAAATGAAAAACTGTTTTTT. Looking up the rest from reference TRBV18 and TRBJ1-4 gives the full variable domain: NAGVMQNPRHLVRRRGQEARLRCSPMKGHSHVYWYRQLPEEGLKFMVYLQKENIIDESGMPKERFSAEFPKEGPSILRIQQVVRGDSAAYFCASSPTAQGNEKLFFGSGTQLSVL.